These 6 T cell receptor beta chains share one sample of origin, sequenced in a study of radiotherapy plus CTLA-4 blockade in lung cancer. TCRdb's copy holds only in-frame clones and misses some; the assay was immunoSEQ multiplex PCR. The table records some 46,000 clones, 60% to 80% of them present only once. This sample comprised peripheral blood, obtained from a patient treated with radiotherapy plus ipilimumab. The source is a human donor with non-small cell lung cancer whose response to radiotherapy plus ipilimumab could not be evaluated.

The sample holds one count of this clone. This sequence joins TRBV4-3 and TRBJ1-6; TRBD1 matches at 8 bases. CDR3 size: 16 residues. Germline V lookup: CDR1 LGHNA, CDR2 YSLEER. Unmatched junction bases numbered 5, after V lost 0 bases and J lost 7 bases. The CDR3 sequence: CASSQDPTGGNSPLHF. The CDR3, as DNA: TGCGCCAGCAGCCAAGATCCTACAGGGGGGAATTCACCCCTCCACTTT.

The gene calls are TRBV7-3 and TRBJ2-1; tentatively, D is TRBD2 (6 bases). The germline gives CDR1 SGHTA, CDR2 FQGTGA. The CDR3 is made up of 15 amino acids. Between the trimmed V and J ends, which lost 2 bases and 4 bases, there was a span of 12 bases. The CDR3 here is CASSLVQGGYNEQFF. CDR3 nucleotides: TGTGCCAGCAGCTTAGTGCAGGGAGGATACAATGAGCAGTTCTTC. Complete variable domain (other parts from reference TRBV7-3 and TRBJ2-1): GAGVSQTPSNKVTEKGKYVELRCDPISGHTALYWYRQSLGQGPEFLIYFQGTGAADDSGLPNDRFFAVRPEGSVSTLKIQRTERGDSAVYLCASSLVQGGYNEQFFGPGTRLTVL.

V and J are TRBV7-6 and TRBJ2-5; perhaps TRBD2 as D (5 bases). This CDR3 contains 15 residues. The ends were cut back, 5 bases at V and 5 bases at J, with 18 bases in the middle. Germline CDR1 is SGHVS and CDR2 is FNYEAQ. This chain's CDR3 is CASSGSRVPIETQYF. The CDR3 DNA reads TGTGCCAGCAGCGGGTCGAGGGTGCCGATCGAGACCCAGTACTTC.

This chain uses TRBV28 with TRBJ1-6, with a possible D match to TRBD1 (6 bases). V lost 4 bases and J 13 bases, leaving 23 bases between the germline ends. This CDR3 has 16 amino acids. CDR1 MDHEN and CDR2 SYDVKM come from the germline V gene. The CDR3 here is CASSSLTGPTIEPLHF. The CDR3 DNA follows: TGTGCCAGCAGTTCCTTGACAGGTCCCACGATTGAGCCCCTCCACTTT.

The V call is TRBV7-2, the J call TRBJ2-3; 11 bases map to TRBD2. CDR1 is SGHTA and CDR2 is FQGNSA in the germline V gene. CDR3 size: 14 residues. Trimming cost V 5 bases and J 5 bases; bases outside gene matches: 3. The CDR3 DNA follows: TGTGCCAGCAGCCTCGGGACTAGCGGAGATACGCAGTATTTT. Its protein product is CASSLGTSGDTQYF.

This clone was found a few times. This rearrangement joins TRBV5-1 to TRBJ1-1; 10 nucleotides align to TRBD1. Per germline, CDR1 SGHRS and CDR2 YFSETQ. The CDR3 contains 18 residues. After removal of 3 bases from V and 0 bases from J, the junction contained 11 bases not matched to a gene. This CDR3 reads CASSWTTGGRNLNTEAFF. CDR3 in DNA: TGCGCCAGCAGCTGGACGACAGGGGGCCGAAACCTGAACACTGAAGCTTTCTTT.